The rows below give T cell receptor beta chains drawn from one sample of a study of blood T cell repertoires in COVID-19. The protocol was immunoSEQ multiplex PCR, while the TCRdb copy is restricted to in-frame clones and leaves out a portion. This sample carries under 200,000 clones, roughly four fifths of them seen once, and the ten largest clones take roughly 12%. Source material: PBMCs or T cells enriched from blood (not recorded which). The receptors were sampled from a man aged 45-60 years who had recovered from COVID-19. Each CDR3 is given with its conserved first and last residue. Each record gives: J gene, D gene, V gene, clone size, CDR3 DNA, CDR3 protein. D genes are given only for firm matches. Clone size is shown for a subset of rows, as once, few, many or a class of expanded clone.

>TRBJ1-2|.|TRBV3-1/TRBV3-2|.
TGTGCCAGCAGCCCCTCGCGTAATGGCTACACCTTC
CASSPSRNGYTF
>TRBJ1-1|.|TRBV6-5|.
TGTGCCAGCAGTTTTACAGGGAGAGAAGCTTTCTTT
CASSFTGREAFF
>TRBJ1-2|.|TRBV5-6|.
TGTGCCAGCAGCTTGGCCGCCGGCTATGGCTACACCTTC
CASSLAAGYGYTF
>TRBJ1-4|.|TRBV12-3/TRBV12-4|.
TGTGCCAGCAGTTGGGGGGATGAAAAACTGTTTTTT
CASSWGDEKLFF
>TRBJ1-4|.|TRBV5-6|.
TGTGCCAGCGGCCAACAGGGAACTAATGAAAAACTGTTTTTT
CASGQQGTNEKLFF
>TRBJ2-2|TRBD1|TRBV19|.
TGTGCCAGTAGTAGTAGGGGACAGGGGAGAACCGGGGAGCTGTTTTTT
CASSSRGQGRTGELFF
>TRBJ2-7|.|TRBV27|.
TGTGCCAGCAGTCCCCGGACAGAGACCTACGAGCAGTACTTC
CASSPRTETYEQYF
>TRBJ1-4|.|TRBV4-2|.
TGTGCCAGCAGCCTCGGGACACTTACAACTAATGAAAAACTGTTTTTT
CASSLGTLTTNEKLFF
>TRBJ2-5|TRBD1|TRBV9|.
TGTGCCAGCAGCGTAGGTGACAGGGGGCGCGGGGAGACCCAGTACTTC
CASSVGDRGRGETQYF
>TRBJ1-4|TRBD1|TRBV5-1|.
TGCGCCAGCAGCCCCGGGACAGCCGGTGCCAATGAAAAACTGTTTTTT
CASSPGTAGANEKLFF
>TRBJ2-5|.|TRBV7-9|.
TGTGCCAGCAGCTTAGTTCGGGATAGGGAGACCCAGTACTTC
CASSLVRDRETQYF
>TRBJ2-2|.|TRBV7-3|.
TGTGCCAGCAGCTTAAGAGAGGCAGCGAACACCGGGGAGCTGTTTTTT
CASSLREAANTGELFF
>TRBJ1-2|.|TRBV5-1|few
TGCGCCAGCAGCTCGACAGGAAACTATGGCTACACCTTC
CASSSTGNYGYTF
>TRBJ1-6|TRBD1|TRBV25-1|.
TGTGCCAGCAGTGGACAGGGTAGAACTTCACCCCTCCACTTT
CASSGQGRTSPLHF
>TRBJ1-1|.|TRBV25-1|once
TGTGCCAGCACCCTGGACACGGACACTGAAGCTTTCTTT
CASTLDTDTEAFF
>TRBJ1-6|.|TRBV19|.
TGTGCCAGTAGTATAGGTTTACAGGGACGGTCACCCCTCCACTTT
CASSIGLQGRSPLHF
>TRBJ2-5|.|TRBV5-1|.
TGCGCCAGCAGCGCCCACAGGGAGGGAGAGACCCAGTACTTC
CASSAHREGETQYF
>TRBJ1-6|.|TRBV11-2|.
TGTGCCAGCAGCGCAGGGTCAGGCTCACCCCTCCACTTT
CASSAGSGSPLHF
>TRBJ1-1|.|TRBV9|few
TGTGCCAGCAGCGGCCGATCCGGGACACCGGTCAACGGTGAAGCTTTCTTT
CASSGRSGTPVNGEAFF
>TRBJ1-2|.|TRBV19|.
TGTGCCAGTAGTAACAGCTTTTCAAGGGGTGGCTACACCTTC
CASSNSFSRGGYTF
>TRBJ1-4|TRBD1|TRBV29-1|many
TGCAGCGTTCTGGGACAGGGTGAAGAAAAACTGTTTTTT
CSVLGQGEEKLFF